The 22 T cell receptor beta chains presented below share a single source sample, sequenced in a study of T-cell memory formation after mild COVID-19. In TCRdb, the 5' RACE reads were re-called with MiXCR into one record per CDR3 protein. The repertoire consists of 450,000 or so distinct CDR3 sequences, with more than 20% occurring once and the leading ten covering around 12%. The sample comprised PBMCs or a T cell subset sorted from them (not recorded which). The origin of the receptors is an adult woman who had mild COVID-19 (a few samples of this study predate the infection). Cell type and time point are not known.

The sample holds a few counts of this clonotype. The chain has TRBV12-3 or TRBV12-4 and TRBJ1-2, with a possible D match to TRBD1 (5 bases). V gave up 3 bases and J gave up 7 bases, with 6 bases separating them. The length of the CDR3 is 11 residues. CDR3 residues: CASSFGAGYTF. CDR3 sequence (DNA): TGTGCCAGCAGTTTTGGGGCTGGCTACACCTTC.

This clonotype appeared a few times. The J gene is TRBJ2-3, the V gene TRBV5-1; 9 bases agree with TRBD2. V lost 6 bases to trimming and J lost 1 base; unmatched junction nucleotides: 9. Germline CDR1 SGHRS, CDR2 YFSETQ. The CDR3 sequence is 16 residues long. CDR3 nucleotide sequence: TGCGCCAGCACCAACACCCGACTAGCGGGCACAGATACGCAGTATTTT. It yields the protein CASTNTRLAGTDTQYF.

The sample holds many counts of this clonotype. The V and J genes are TRBV20-1 and TRBJ2-5; 10 nucleotides align to TRBD2. CDR3 length: 14 amino acids. Germline lookup yields CDR1 DFQATT and CDR2 SNEGSKA (reference sequence). Trimming at V came to 3 bases and at J to 5 bases, leaving 6 bases not matched to a gene. The CDR3 loop reads CSARASGRRETQYF. The CDR3 DNA reads TGCAGTGCTAGGGCTAGCGGGAGACGGGAGACCCAGTACTTC.

This chain connects TRBV18 to TRBJ1-1; no clear D gene. CDR1 and CDR2 (germline): KGHSH, LQKENI. The V end was cut by 3 bases, the J end by 1 base, with 15 bases between. This CDR3 comprises 16 residues. The CDR3 nucleotides read TGTGCCAGCTCACCTAGACAAGAAATTCGGAACACTGAAGCTTTCTTT. This gives the protein CASSPRQEIRNTEAFF.

V usage is TRBV7-8 and J usage is TRBJ2-3, with a weak D call TRBD1 (5 bases). This CDR3 contains 15 residues. Looked up from germline, CDR1 is SGHVS and CDR2 is FQNEAQ. The V end was cut by 7 bases, the J end by 2 bases, with 16 bases between. CDR3 protein: CASTSDRSYTDTQYF. The CDR3 DNA sequence: TGTGCCAGCACCTCCGACAGATCTTACACAGATACGCAGTATTTT.

V and J are TRBV5-1 and TRBJ1-1, with 11 nucleotides matching TRBD1. The CDR3 contains 15 residues. V trimming: 4 bases; J trimming: 6 bases; junction bases outside the gene matches: 8. Germline values: CDR1 SGHRS, CDR2 YFSETQ. The CDR3 protein is CASSPDRGLRAEAFF. Written as DNA, the CDR3 is TGCGCCAGCAGCCCGGACAGGGGGCTCCGTGCTGAAGCTTTCTTT.

This chain links TRBV20-1 with TRBJ2-1, with 10 positions matching TRBD2. Trimming cost V 6 bases and J 4 bases; bases outside gene matches: 6. The CDR3 contains 14 residues. Germline V gives CDR1 DFQATT, CDR2 SNEGSKA (reference sequence). The CDR3 region is CSAPAGGTYNEQFF. DNA for the CDR3: TGCAGTGCCCCAGCGGGAGGGACTTACAATGAGCAGTTCTTC.

A few counts support this clonotype. The chain recombines TRBV24-1 with TRBJ2-1, with TRBD2 matching 7 bases. V was clipped by 4 bases and J by 9 bases; unmatched bases: 5. This CDR3 is 13 amino acids long. The V gene's germline CDR1 is KGHDR and CDR2 SFDVKD. The CDR3 nucleotides are TGTGCCACCAGTGAAGGCGGGAGATCTGAGCAGTTCTTC. Translating it yields CATSEGGRSEQFF.

The V call is TRBV29-1, the J call TRBJ1-1; D is unresolved. Germline V gene sequence: CDR1 SQVTM, CDR2 ANQGSEA. The V gene lost 4 bases and the J gene lost 5 bases, with 11 bases spanning the gap. The CDR3 has 12 amino acids. CDR3 loop: CSVVSLQTEAFF. The CDR3 DNA sequence: TGCAGCGTTGTCTCCTTACAGACTGAAGCTTTCTTT. Complete variable domain (other parts from reference TRBV29-1 and TRBJ1-1): SAVISQKPSRDICQRGTSLTIQCQVDSQVTMMFWYRQQPGQSLTLIATANQGSEATYESGFVIDKFPISRPNLTFSTLTVSNMSPEDSSIYLCSVVSLQTEAFFGQGTRLTVV.

This clonotype appeared once. The chain links TRBV24-1 to TRBJ2-2; D gene uncertain. V gave up 5 bases and J gave up 9 bases, with 9 bases separating them. The CDR3 consists of 12 residues. CDR1 KGHDR and CDR2 SFDVKD come from the germline V gene. The CDR3 nucleotides read TGTGCCACCAGTGGTCTGGAGAGGGAGCTGTTTTTT. Amino acids: CATSGLERELFF.

This clonotype was seen more than once but under ten times. In DNA, the CDR3 is TGTGCCAGCAGTAACGGTGTGACCCAGTACTTC. It is translated as CASSNGVTQYF. This chain connects TRBV5-6 to TRBJ2-5, with D uncertain. V shed 5 bases and J shed 7 bases, with 9 bases lying between them. Looked up from germline, CDR1 is SGHDT and CDR2 is YYEEEE. The CDR3 length is 11 residues.

This clonotype showed up just a few times. The V and J genes are TRBV18 and TRBJ2-1; 8 bases agree with TRBD2. This CDR3 is 15 amino acids long. Germline V gene data show CDR1 as KGHSH and CDR2 as LQKENI. Germline trimming cut 1 base from V and 7 bases from J; bases unmatched to any gene: 6. The CDR3 region has the DNA TGTGCCAGCTCACCACTAGGAGCGGGAGTGAATGAGCAGTTCTTC. This codes for CASSPLGAGVNEQFF.

This clonotype was observed a handful of times. The rearrangement joins TRBV12-3 or TRBV12-4 to TRBJ1-2, with a tentative D call TRBD1 (6 bases). The CDR3 has 16 amino acids. Between the trimmed V and J ends, which lost 5 bases and 2 bases, there was a span of 18 bases. CDR3 nucleotides: TGTGCCAGCAGTACCACAGACAGGATACGAAACTATGGCTACACCTTC. Its protein is CASSTTDRIRNYGYTF.

The rearrangement uses TRBV25-1 and TRBJ2-7; a weak D match, TRBD1 (5 bases). Trimming cost V 4 bases and J 10 bases, with 11 bases left between them. The CDR3 contains 11 residues. CDR1 and CDR2 from the germline V gene are MGHDK and SYGVNS. CDR3 bases: TGTGCCAGCAGTGTGGGGCAGGGTCAGTACTTC. Amino acid sequence: CASSVGQGQYF.

This sequence joins TRBV12-3 or TRBV12-4 and TRBJ2-7, with 10 bases lining up with TRBD2. The CDR3 length is 14 residues. V was pared by 6 bases and J by 4 bases, with 6 bases of the junction left unmatched. Here the CDR3 reads CASRRTSGLYEQYF. DNA for the CDR3: TGTGCCAGCAGACGGACTAGCGGATTGTACGAGCAGTACTTC.

V gene TRBV20-1 combines with J gene TRBJ2-5; 8 bases line up with TRBD1. The CDR3 consists of 16 residues. V was clipped by 0 bases and J by 5 bases; unmatched bases: 11. Germline CDR1 is DFQATT and CDR2 is SNEGSKA (reference sequence). CDR3 DNA: TGCAGTGCTAGAGAGGGCTGGGCAGGGGGCTCCGAGACCCAGTACTTC. It encodes CSAREGWAGGSETQYF.

The rearrangement joins TRBV24-1 to TRBJ2-5, with unresolved D. Germline V lookup: CDR1 KGHDR, CDR2 SFDVKD. CDR3 size: 8 residues. V was clipped by 12 bases and J by 10 bases, with 8 bases between them. CDR3 DNA: TGTGCCTGGGTAGTCCAGTACTTC. Translated, it gives CAWVVQYF.

This rearrangement joins TRBV7-3 to TRBJ2-1; 12 positions match TRBD1. This CDR3 comprises 15 residues. Germline CDR1 SGHTA, CDR2 FQGTGA. V trimming: 6 bases; J trimming: 7 bases; junction bases outside the gene matches: 7. CDR3 sequence reads: CASSPGQGAGNEQFF. The DNA for the CDR3 is TGTGCCAGCAGTCCGGGACAGGGGGCCGGGAATGAGCAGTTCTTC.

The table lists this clonotype with many counts. The chain couples TRBV7-8 to TRBJ2-5; TRBD2 agrees at 7 bases. From germline, CDR1 is SGHVS and CDR2 FQNEAQ. Trimming at V came to 2 bases and at J to 9 bases, leaving 3 bases not matched to a gene. The CDR3 length is 12 residues. The chain's CDR3 is CASSLSGAAQYF. The CDR3 DNA sequence: TGTGCCAGCAGCTTAAGCGGGGCGGCCCAGTACTTC.

Here the CDR3 reads CASSSRRDRVDEQFF. The DNA of the CDR3 is TGTGCCAGCAGCTCACGCCGGGACAGGGTGGATGAGCAGTTCTTC. V is TRBV7-3 and J is TRBJ2-1; 9 bases agree with TRBD1. Germline V CDR1 and CDR2: SGHTA, FQGTGA. V gave up 4 bases and J gave up 8 bases; unmatched junction bases: 9. The CDR3 is made up of 15 amino acids.

The chain joins TRBV3-1 to TRBJ2-7; a weak D match, TRBD2 (5 bases). The V gene lost 5 bases and the J gene lost 0 bases, with 17 bases spanning the gap. This CDR3 contains 16 residues. The germline gives CDR1 LGHDT, CDR2 YNNKEL (reference sequence). This chain's CDR3 is CASSNSLLGSSYEQYF. CDR3 sequence (DNA): TGTGCCAGCAGCAACTCGTTATTGGGGAGCTCCTACGAGCAGTACTTC.

The V gene is TRBV6-5, the J gene TRBJ1-1; D is unclear. With 0 bases removed from V and 11 bases from J, the gap between germline ends came to 13 bases. Germline CDR1 MNHEY, CDR2 SVGAGI. The CDR3 is 13 residues long. The CDR3 spells CASSYSIGKDAFF. The CDR3, as DNA: TGTGCCAGCAGTTACTCGATCGGGAAGGATGCTTTCTTT.